One and the same sample provided the 5 T cell receptor beta chains below, sequenced in a study of blood T cell repertoires in COVID-19. Repertoires were generated with immunoSEQ multiplex PCR, while TCRdb's copy carries only in-frame clones and drops some. The table includes almost 250,000 clones, about 82% detected once. Specimen: peripheral blood. These receptors came from an elderly woman with COVID-19, enrolled during active disease.

The J gene is TRBJ1-2, the V gene TRBV28; 8 positions agree with TRBD1. The ends lost 5 bases at V and 7 bases at J; junction bases unmatched: 15. CDR3 length equals 16 residues. Germline CDR1 reads MDHEN; CDR2 reads SYDVKM. Here the CDR3 reads CASSITRQGPPGGYTF. As DNA, the CDR3 is TGTGCCAGCAGTATCACCCGACAGGGGCCGCCCGGTGGCTACACCTTC.

This chain links TRBV7-9 with TRBJ1-6, with TRBD1 identical over 10 bases. Trimming removed 3 bases from V and 8 bases from J; junction bases left unmatched: 7. The length of the CDR3 is 16 residues. The germline CDR1 and CDR2 sequences are SEHNR and FQNEAQ (reference sequence). The CDR3, as DNA: TGTGCCAGCAGCTTCTCCCTGACAGGGGGCTATTCACCCCTCCACTTT. It codes for CASSFSLTGGYSPLHF.

This chain uses TRBV3-1 (or the pseudogene TRBV3-2) with TRBJ2-6; D is ambiguous. Trimming left V 1 base short and J 0 bases short, with 4 bases between. The V gene's germline CDR1 is LGHDT and CDR2 YNNKEL (reference sequence). The CDR3 runs 15 residues. The CDR3 is CASSQAISGANVLTF. CDR3 DNA sequence: TGTGCCAGCAGCCAAGCAATCTCTGGGGCCAACGTCCTGACTTTC.

The chain combines TRBV5-1 with TRBJ2-5, with 7 nucleotides matching TRBD1. V gave up 3 bases and J gave up 1 base; unmatched junction bases: 0. The CDR3 loop spans 13 amino acids. The V gene's germline CDR1 is SGHRS and CDR2 YFSETQ. Written as DNA, the CDR3 is TGCGCCAGCAGCTGGACAGGCCAAGAGACCCAGTACTTC. Amino acids: CASSWTGQETQYF.

V is TRBV11-2 and J is TRBJ1-6; 9 bases line up with TRBD1. Germline assignment: CDR1 SGHAT and CDR2 FQNNGV. The length of the CDR3 is 17 residues. V was pared by 6 bases and J by 5 bases, with 11 bases of the junction left unmatched. The CDR3 region has the DNA TGTGCCAGCAGGCAAATCGGGGGGACAGGGCATAATTCACCCCTCCACTTT. Translated: CASRQIGGTGHNSPLHF. The full variable domain, rest sourced from reference TRBV11-2 and TRBJ1-6, is EAGVAQSPRYKIIEKRQSVAFWCNPISGHATLYWYQQILGQGPKLLIQFQNNGVVDDSQLPKDRFSAERLKGVDSTLKIQPAKLEDSAVYLCASRQIGGTGHNSPLHFGNGTRLTVT.